This T cell receptor beta chain is from a study of shared clonotypes between healthy human individuals. The naive CD8 population came from CD45RO-negative cells selected for CCR7, without terminally differentiated effector memory CD45RA+ cells. Some clones are missing from TCRdb's copy, which holds only in-frame ones; the method was immunoSEQ multiplex PCR. The profile shows about 2.1 million clones, around 93% of them singletons. The length of the CDR3 is 12 residues. Trimming pared 9 bases from V and 4 bases from J, leaving 12 bases between. Germline CDR1 reads LNHDA; CDR2 reads SQIVND (reference sequence).

The chain joins TRBV19 to TRBJ1-2; D gene unclear. Sample: naive CD8+ T cells from PBMCs. The receptor's source is a young man in good health. Some clones in this sample may be carry-over from other donors' samples. DNA for the CDR3: TGTGCCAGCGTCGGTGGAGTCTATGGCTACACCTTC. This codes for CASVGGVYGYTF.